This T cell receptor (beta chain) was identified in a study of CD8 T cells in Susac syndrome. Trimming removed 5 bases from V and 1 base from J, with 11 bases in between. This CDR3 contains 14 residues. The V gene's germline CDR1 is SNHLY and CDR2 FYNNEI. Reverse transcription of about 0.45 to 1 ug RNA was carried out with random hexamers. TCRdb re-analysed the immunoSEQ multiplex PCR reads in MiXCR, keeping a single row per CDR3 protein. The data show over 95,000 distinct CDR3 sequences, around 90% seen once. CD8+ and CD4+ T cells taken from blood had their TCR beta sequenced. Controls were drawn from healthy donors and were matched for age and sex.

This chain connects TRBV2 to TRBJ1-2; D is ambiguous. This TCR was sampled from a human donor in good health. The sequencing input was CD4+ T cells from PBMCs. The CDR3 loop is CASSHSTGNYGYTF. CDR3 sequence (DNA): TGTGCCAGCAGTCATTCGACCGGTAACTATGGCTACACCTTC.